The present TCR beta chain was sequenced within a study of lymphopenia after photon versus proton radiotherapy (dated by TCRdb to the late 2010s). Study-wide context: The study compared the immunological effects of photon versus proton radiation therapy in patients with gastrointestinal tumors who developed high-grade lymphopenia. The 20 patients in the cohort had gastrointestinal tumors, were treated with either photon or proton therapy, and subsequently developed lymphopenia. The goal of the study was to describe how the two radiation modalities differ in their effects on the immune system. Overall study results and their limits: Relative stability during treatment was observed in proton-treated patients, whereas loss of naive T cells and TCR diversity and gain of effector/memory populations were observed in photon-treated patients. Across the cohort, a larger post-nadir drop in TCR diversity was inversely correlated with overall survival time among patients who died. The authors looked at the survival association only in patients who died, and they framed better survival with proton therapy as a possibility rather than a demonstrated result. After the lymphocyte count nadir, repertoires from photon-treated patients showed oligoclonal expansion, particularly of CD8+ Temra cells, and this expansion drove the decline in diversity.

Regarding this clone: Its antigen has not been determined. No clone much larger than this one lies a single base away; base qualities are absent.

Reading the germline V gene gives CDR1 SGHAT and CDR2 FQNNGV. The CDR3 spans 14 residues, from the cysteine through the phenylalanine. Just CDR3 DNA is preserved here, 42 bases in frame from base 1. V is clipped by 3 bases and J by 7 bases, and the sequence between their germline boundaries is 13 bases long. Library preparation used the immunoSEQ multiplex PCR assay. T cell repertoires were profiled with deep sequencing of rearranged TCR beta loci together with multiparametric flow cytometry. Not all clones reach the TCRdb copy of this immuneACCESS table, which keeps in-frame sequences only. Checked studies attribute under half of the gap to unresolved V genes and leave the rest unexplained. This sample is represented by about 83,000 clones; around 83% of them were singletons. In total, the top ten clones hold 1.3% to 1.5% of the sample.

The chain is encoded by TRBV11-2 joined to TRBJ2-1; the D gene is possibly TRBD2, with 6 bases matching. Sequencing used peripheral blood, obtained from a patient treated with proton-based radiotherapy. The TCR was taken from a man aged 55 to 70 with pancreatic cancer. The sequence in DNA is TGTGCCAGCAGCTTTCCGGCGGGATATAATGAGCAGTTCTTC. Translated, this is CASSFPAGYNEQFF.